This paragraph covers one T cell receptor (beta chain) sequence. The sample originates from a study of cytomegalovirus exposure and HLA in healthy donors. Germline assignment: CDR1 MDHEN and CDR2 SYDVKM. The CDR3 has 16 residues. The junction had 12 bases not matched to a gene; V was cut back by 5 bases and J by 5 bases. Primers included in the PCR were 60 Vbeta and 13 Jbeta primers. Profiling relied on immunoSEQ multiplex PCR, and the TCRdb table lists in-frame clones only, not all of them. The profile covers 100,000 to 150,000 clones, with 60% to 85% appearing a single time and roughly 3.1% taken by the ten largest.

This chain links TRBV28 with TRBJ2-5; 9 bases align to TRBD1. This receptor was identified in a man aged 25-45 years in good health and CMV-seronegative. Sequencing was done on a sample of PBMCs. The CDR3 loop is CASSPTGGGLRETQYF. CDR3 DNA: TGTGCCAGCAGTCCTACAGGGGGCGGGTTGAGGGAGACCCAGTACTTC.